The 22 T cell receptor beta chains in this list originate from one sample, sequenced in a study of OX40 agonist ivuxolimab in advanced cancers. Libraries were prepared by immunoSEQ multiplex PCR; TCRdb keeps only in-frame clonotypes and omits some of them. Among around 64,000 clones listed, roughly 87% were seen once. Material: CD4+ or CD8+ T cells sorted from blood, obtained in a trial of the OX40 agonist ivuxolimab. These receptors all come from an adult with an advanced solid tumor such as melanoma, head and neck, liver or kidney cancer.

The table lists this clone with a few counts. The V and J genes are TRBV7-2 and TRBJ2-7, with 9 bases matching TRBD1. In germline, CDR1 is SGHTA, CDR2 FQGNSA. The CDR3 is 15 amino acids. J lost 2 bases, V lost 3 bases, and 5 bases had no gene match. The CDR3 DNA sequence: TGTGCCAGCAGCTTCACCGGGACAGGGACCTACGAGCAGTACTTC. Amino acids: CASSFTGTGTYEQYF.

The CDR3 sequence: CASSLSARRNTEAFF. In nucleotides, the CDR3 is TGTGCCAGCAGCTTATCGGCCCGACGGAACACTGAAGCTTTCTTT. The gene calls are TRBV13 and TRBJ1-1; D is unclear. The CDR3 runs to 15 residues. Germline-derived CDR1 and CDR2 are PRHDT and FYEKMQ (reference sequence). Trimming removed 2 bases from V and 1 base from J, with 11 bases in between.

The V gene is TRBV27, the J gene TRBJ1-5, with 11 bases fitting TRBD1. CDR1 is MNHEY and CDR2 is SMNVEV in the germline V gene (reference sequence). The J segment lost 0 bases and the V segment lost 8 bases, leaving 9 bases of the junction unmatched. CDR3 length: 17 amino acids. The CDR3 is CASGGQGGPYSNQPQHF. CDR3 bases: TGTGCCAGCGGGGGACAGGGGGGGCCTTATAGCAATCAGCCCCAGCATTTT.

This clone has only one observation. The V and J genes are TRBV4-1 and TRBJ1-6, with 7 nucleotides matching TRBD1. The CDR3 has 17 residues. V lost 1 base, J lost 0 bases, and 3 bases stayed unmatched. Germline V lookup: CDR1 MGHRA, CDR2 YSYEKL. The CDR3 region has the DNA TGCGCCAGCAGCCAAGTTACAGGGGTCTCCTATAATTCACCCCTCCACTTT. Residues: CASSQVTGVSYNSPLHF.

Notes on this clone: Its ends do not fully match the called genes, so a read error is possible. The V and J genes are TRBV7-3 and TRBJ2-5; TRBD1 matches 7 bases. This CDR3 region has 13 residues. Germline V gives CDR1 SGHTA, CDR2 FQGTGA. CDR3 in amino acids: CASSLNAGQAPDF. CDR3 DNA sequence: TGTGCCAGCAGCTTAAATGCCGGACAGGCCCCCGACTTC.

This chain uses TRBV18 with TRBJ1-5; no reliable D call. Trimming took off 1 base at V and 2 bases at J, with 6 bases between the two ends. There are 14 residues in the CDR3. Germline V CDR1 and CDR2: KGHSH, LQKENI. This CDR3 is CASSPQGGNQPQHF. The CDR3 nucleotides read TGTGCCAGCTCACCACAGGGCGGCAATCAGCCCCAGCATTTT.

The chain uses TRBV28 and TRBJ2-3, with D perhaps matching TRBD2 (5 bases). CDR1 and CDR2 (germline): MDHEN, SYDVKM. The CDR3 has 13 residues. The V end was cut by 6 bases, the J end by 2 bases, with 9 bases between. In nucleotides, the CDR3 is TGTGCCAGCAGCCGAGACTACACAGATACGCAGTATTTT. This sequence encodes CASSRDYTDTQYF.

The chain has TRBV7-3 and TRBJ1-1; a possible D gene is TRBD1 (6 bases). Germline-derived CDR1 and CDR2 are SGHTA and FQGTGA. Trimming took off 8 bases at V and 7 bases at J, with 20 bases between the two ends. This CDR3 region has 14 residues. The CDR3 sequence: CASSQGGAAVEAFF. Written as DNA, the CDR3 is TGTGCCAGCTCCCAAGGGGGGGCCGCCGTTGAAGCTTTCTTT.

The V call is TRBV29-1, the J call TRBJ1-1, with D perhaps matching TRBD1 (6 bases). The germline gives CDR1 SQVTM, CDR2 ANQGSEA. Trimming removed 2 bases from V and 5 bases from J, with 12 bases in between. CDR3 size: 13 residues. This CDR3 is CSVESDRKTEAFF. In DNA, the CDR3 is TGCAGCGTTGAATCCGACAGGAAGACTGAAGCTTTCTTT.

In its sample, this clone was seen once. The V call is TRBV30, the J call TRBJ1-3, with D possibly being TRBD1 (5 bases). This CDR3 region has 15 residues. Germline loops: CDR1 GTSNPN, CDR2 SVGIG (reference sequence). The V and J ends lost 3 bases and 0 bases respectively, with 12 bases between them. The CDR3 sequence is CAWSLGDDSGNTIYF. The CDR3 DNA is TGTGCCTGGAGCTTGGGGGACGACTCTGGAAACACCATATATTTT.

J is TRBJ2-3 and V is TRBV11-3; D possibly matches TRBD1 or TRBD2 (5 bases each). Per germline, CDR1 SGHNT and CDR2 YENEEA. V lost 8 bases and J 2 bases, leaving 8 bases between the germline ends. This CDR3 comprises 12 residues. CDR3 loop: CASQGVTDTQYF. The CDR3 nucleotides are TGTGCCAGCCAGGGAGTCACAGATACGCAGTATTTT.

This clone was seen a single time. CDR3 bases: TGTGCCAGCAGCCCCCGGCGGAGGGACGGGGCGGTCGGGGAGCTGTTTTTT. This encodes CASSPRRRDGAVGELFF. The chain employs TRBV7-2 and TRBJ2-2; the D gene is possibly TRBD2 (6 bases). V was pared by 5 bases and J by 7 bases, with 23 bases between. Germline CDR1 reads SGHTA; CDR2 reads FQGNSA. The CDR3 length is 17 residues.

The CDR3 is CASSVGGQGQETQYF. Here the CDR3 DNA reads TGTGCCAGCAGCGTAGGGGGACAGGGGCAAGAGACCCAGTACTTC. The chain couples TRBV9 to TRBJ2-5, with 10 bases lining up with TRBD1. The V gene's germline CDR1 is SGDLS and CDR2 YYNGEE. The CDR3 is 15 amino acids. V was clipped by 0 bases and J by 2 bases; unmatched bases: 1.

V usage is TRBV27 and J usage is TRBJ1-2; D is unresolved. CDR3 length: 13 amino acids. The V gene's germline CDR1 is MNHEY and CDR2 SMNVEV (reference sequence). With 6 bases removed from V and 1 base from J, the gap between germline ends came to 9 bases. The CDR3 coding sequence is TGTGCCAGCAGGAAATCAGATAACTATGGCTACACCTTC. Protein sequence: CASRKSDNYGYTF.

The chain has TRBV11-3 and TRBJ1-4; D is perhaps TRBD1 (6 bases). The CDR3 covers 17 residues. V lost 1 base to trimming and J lost 6 bases, with 18 bases between them. Germline CDR1 and CDR2: SGHNT and YENEEA. The CDR3 here is CASSLGQVQGLDEKLFF. The CDR3 DNA follows: TGTGCCAGCAGCTTAGGACAGGTTCAGGGTTTGGATGAAAAACTGTTTTTT.

The V gene is TRBV27, the J gene TRBJ2-1, with a tentative D call TRBD2 (6 bases). Germline CDR1 is MNHEY and CDR2 is SMNVEV (reference sequence). This CDR3 contains 16 residues. Trimming took off 5 bases at V and 3 bases at J, with 17 bases between the two ends. The CDR3 region has the DNA TGTGCCAGCAGTCCTGGGAGGCAGCCGGACTACAATGAGCAGTTCTTC. As protein: CASSPGRQPDYNEQFF.

This clone was counted a few times. J is TRBJ2-5 and V is TRBV5-8; D gene unclear. The germline gives CDR1 SGHTS, CDR2 YDEGEE. Trimming removed 7 bases from V and 2 bases from J, with 12 bases in between. The CDR3 extends over 13 amino acids. The CDR3 spells CASLFYSQETQYF. DNA of the CDR3: TGTGCCAGCTTATTTTACTCGCAAGAGACCCAGTACTTC.

This clone was detected only a few times. The rearrangement links TRBV11-3 to TRBJ2-1; TRBD2 matches 9 bases. Germline lookup yields CDR1 SGHNT and CDR2 YENEEA. The CDR3 is 15 amino acids. V dropped 4 bases and J dropped 7; count of bases not matched to a gene: 8. The DNA of the CDR3 is TGTGCCAGCAGCTCATCTAGCGGGGTGGTGAATGAGCAGTTCTTC. Amino acids: CASSSSSGVVNEQFF.

The chain joins TRBV5-6 to TRBJ2-7; 15 bases line up with TRBD2. The CDR3 covers 16 residues. Germline V gene sequence: CDR1 SGHDT, CDR2 YYEEEE. J lost 7 bases, V lost 4 bases, and 9 bases had no gene match. CDR3 coding DNA: TGTGCCAGCAGCGAGACCGGGACTAGCGGGAGGTGGGAGCAGTACTTC. Amino acids: CASSETGTSGRWEQYF.

The CDR3 DNA reads as TGTGCCAGCCGGTTGTCTGGGGCCAACGTCCTGACTTTC. This sequence encodes CASRLSGANVLTF. This chain connects TRBV28 to TRBJ2-6; D unclear. Looked up from germline, CDR1 is MDHEN and CDR2 is SYDVKM. The CDR3 length is 13 residues. Trimming left V 8 bases short and J 1 base short, with 6 bases between. Full variable domain (missing parts from reference TRBV28 and TRBJ2-6): DVKVTQSSRYLVKRTGEKVFLECVQDMDHENMFWYRQDPGLGLRLIYFSYDVKMKEKGDIPEGYSVSREKKERFSLILESASTNQTSMYLCASRLSGANVLTFGAGSRLTVL.

V usage is TRBV15 and J usage is TRBJ1-4, with D uncertain. The CDR3 length is 16 residues. Trimming shortened V by 0 bases and J by 8 bases, and 16 bases separated the two germline ends. Germline V gene data show CDR1 as LNHNV and CDR2 as YYDKDF (reference sequence). The CDR3: CATSRDMGGGEEKLFF. The CDR3 nucleotides are TGTGCCACCAGCAGAGATATGGGCGGCGGAGAAGAAAAACTGTTTTTT.

This chain connects TRBV27 to TRBJ1-2; D possibly corresponds to TRBD1 (5 bases). Deletions cut 2 bases from V and 0 bases from J, with 16 bases between. CDR1 and CDR2 (germline): MNHEY, SMNVEV (reference sequence). The CDR3 runs to 17 residues. Written as DNA, the CDR3 is TGTGCCAGCAGTTTAAAGATCGGGCAGGGCCCTAACTATGGCTACACCTTC. It is translated as CASSLKIGQGPNYGYTF.